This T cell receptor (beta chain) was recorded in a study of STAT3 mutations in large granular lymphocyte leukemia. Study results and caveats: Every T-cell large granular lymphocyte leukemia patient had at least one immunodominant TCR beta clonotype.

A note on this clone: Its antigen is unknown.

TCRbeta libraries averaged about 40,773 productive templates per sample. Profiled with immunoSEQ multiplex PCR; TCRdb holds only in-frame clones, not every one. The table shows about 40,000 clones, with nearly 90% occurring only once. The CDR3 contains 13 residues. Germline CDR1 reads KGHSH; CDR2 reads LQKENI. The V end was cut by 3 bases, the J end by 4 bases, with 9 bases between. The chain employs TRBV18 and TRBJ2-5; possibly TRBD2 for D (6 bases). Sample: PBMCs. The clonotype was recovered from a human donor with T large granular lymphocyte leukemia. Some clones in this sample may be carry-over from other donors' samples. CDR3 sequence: CASSPWDLETQYF. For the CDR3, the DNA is TGTGCCAGCTCACCCTGGGACTTAGAGACCCAGTACTTC.